The 5 T cell receptor beta chains below were found in one sample sequenced in a study of long-term antiretroviral therapy in people with HIV. The immunoSEQ assay was v3.0, run at survey level. The method was immunoSEQ multiplex PCR; TCRdb's version includes in-frame clones alone and lacks a portion of them. Of about 20,000 clones listed, 80% were seen once; the top ten hold 11% to 15%. Sample: unsorted PBMCs, taken 2.9 years after starting antiretroviral therapy. Receptors originate from a woman in her 30s with HIV.

The V and J genes are TRBV4-1 and TRBJ1-4; no clear D gene. V was shortened by 4 bases and J by 3 bases, with 12 bases between the two germline ends. The CDR3 loop spans 15 amino acids. Germline V CDR1 and CDR2: MGHRA, YSYEKL. The CDR3 bases are TGCGCCAGCAGCCCGAGGGCCGGTCCTAATGAAAAACTGTTTTTT. It yields the protein CASSPRAGPNEKLFF.

CDR3 sequence: CASSDRDSRYNYGYTF. Here the CDR3 DNA reads TGTGCCAGCAGCGACCGGGACAGTCGGTATAACTATGGCTACACCTTC. The J gene is TRBJ1-2, the V gene TRBV5-5; TRBD1 matches 7 bases. J gave up 1 base and V 4 bases, and 10 bases lay outside the gene matches. CDR3 length: 16 amino acids. CDR1 SGHKS and CDR2 YYEKEE come from the germline V gene (reference sequence).

For the CDR3, the DNA is TGTGCCAGCAGCCAAGTCCCGTTGAGGGATTCACCCCTCCACTTT. It specifies CASSQVPLRDSPLHF. V usage is TRBV4-2 and J usage is TRBJ1-6; the D is unclear. Germline loops: CDR1 LGHNA, CDR2 YNFKEQ. V was clipped by 1 base and J by 8 bases, with 12 bases between them. CDR3 size: 15 residues.

This rearrangement joins TRBV7-9 to TRBJ1-1; 7 bases align to TRBD1. The germline V gene encodes CDR1 SEHNR and CDR2 FQNEAQ (reference sequence). This CDR3 comprises 14 residues. Trimming cost V 4 bases and J 10 bases; bases outside gene matches: 12. CDR3 residues: CASSSGTDDGGAFF. The CDR3 DNA sequence: TGTGCCAGCAGCTCGGGGACAGATGACGGAGGAGCTTTCTTT.

The chain joins TRBV9 to TRBJ1-3; the D gene is possibly TRBD1 (6 bases). Trimming took 7 bases from V and 0 from J, leaving 14 bases between them. CDR3 length: 15 amino acids. Germline values: CDR1 SGDLS, CDR2 YYNGEE. The CDR3 sequence is CASGGGGASGNTIYF. CDR3 in DNA: TGTGCCAGCGGCGGTGGGGGGGCCTCTGGAAACACCATATATTTT.